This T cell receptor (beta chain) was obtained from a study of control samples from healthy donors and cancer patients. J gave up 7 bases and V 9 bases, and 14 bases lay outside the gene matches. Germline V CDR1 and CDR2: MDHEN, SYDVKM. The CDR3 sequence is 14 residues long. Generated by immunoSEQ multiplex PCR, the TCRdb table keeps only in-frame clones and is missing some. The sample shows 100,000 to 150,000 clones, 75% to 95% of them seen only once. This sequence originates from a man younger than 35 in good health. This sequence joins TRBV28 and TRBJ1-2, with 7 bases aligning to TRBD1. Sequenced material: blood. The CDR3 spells CASIQGQKKGGYTF. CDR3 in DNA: TGTGCCAGTATCCAGGGACAGAAGAAGGGTGGCTACACCTTC.